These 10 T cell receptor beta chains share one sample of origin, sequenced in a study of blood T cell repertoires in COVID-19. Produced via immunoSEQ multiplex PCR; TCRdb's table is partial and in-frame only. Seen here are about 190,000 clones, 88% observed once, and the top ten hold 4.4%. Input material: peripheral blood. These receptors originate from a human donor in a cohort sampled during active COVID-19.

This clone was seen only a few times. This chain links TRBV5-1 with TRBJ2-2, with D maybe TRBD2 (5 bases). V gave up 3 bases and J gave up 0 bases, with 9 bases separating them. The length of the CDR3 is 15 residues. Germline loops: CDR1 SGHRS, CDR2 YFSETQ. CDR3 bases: TGCGCCAGCAGCTCCTCGGGAACGAACACCGGGGAGCTGTTTTTT. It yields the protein CASSSSGTNTGELFF. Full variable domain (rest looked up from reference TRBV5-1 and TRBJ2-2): KAGVTQTPRYLIKTRGQQVTLSCSPISGHRSVSWYQQTPGQGLQFLFEYFSETQRNKGNFPGRFSGRQFSNSRSEMNVSTLELGDSALYLCASSSSGTNTGELFFGEGSRLTVL.

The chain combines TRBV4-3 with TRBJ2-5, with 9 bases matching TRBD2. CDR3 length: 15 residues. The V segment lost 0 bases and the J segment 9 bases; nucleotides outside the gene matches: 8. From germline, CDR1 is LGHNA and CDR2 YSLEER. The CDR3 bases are TGCGCCAGCAGCCAAGAGACTAGCGGCCCCCCTTCCCAGTACTTC. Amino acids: CASSQETSGPPSQYF.

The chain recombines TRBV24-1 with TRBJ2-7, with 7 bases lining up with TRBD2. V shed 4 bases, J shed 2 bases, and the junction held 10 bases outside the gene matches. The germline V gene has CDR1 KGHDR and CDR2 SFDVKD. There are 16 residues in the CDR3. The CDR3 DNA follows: TGTGCCACCAGTGACACAAGGGGACTACCCCCCTACGAGCAGTACTTC. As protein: CATSDTRGLPPYEQYF.

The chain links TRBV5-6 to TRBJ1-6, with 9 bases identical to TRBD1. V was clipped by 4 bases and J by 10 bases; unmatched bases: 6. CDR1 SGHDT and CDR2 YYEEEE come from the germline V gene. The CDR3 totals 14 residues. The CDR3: CASSPGTGQSPLHF. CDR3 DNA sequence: TGTGCCAGCAGCCCCGGGACAGGGCAGTCACCCCTCCACTTT.

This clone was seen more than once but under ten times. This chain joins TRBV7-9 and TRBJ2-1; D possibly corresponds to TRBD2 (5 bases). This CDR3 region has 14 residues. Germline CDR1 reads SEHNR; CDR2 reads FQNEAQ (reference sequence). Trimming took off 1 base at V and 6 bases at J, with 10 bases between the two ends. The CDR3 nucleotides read TGTGCCAGCAGCTTAGATTTTGAGGGCAATGAGCAGTTCTTC. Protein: CASSLDFEGNEQFF.

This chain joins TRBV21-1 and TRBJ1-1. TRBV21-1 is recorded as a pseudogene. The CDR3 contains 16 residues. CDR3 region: CASSRKMGLSDTEAFF. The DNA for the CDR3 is TGTGCCAGCAGCCGAAAGATGGGACTCTCGGACACTGAAGCTTTCTTT.

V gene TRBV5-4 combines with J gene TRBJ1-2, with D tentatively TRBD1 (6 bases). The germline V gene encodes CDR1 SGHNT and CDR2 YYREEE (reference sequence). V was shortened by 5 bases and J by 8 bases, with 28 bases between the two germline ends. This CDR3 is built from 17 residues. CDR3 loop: CASRNPDIRGLSGGYTF. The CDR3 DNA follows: TGTGCCAGCAGAAACCCCGACATCAGGGGCCTCTCAGGAGGCTACACCTTC.

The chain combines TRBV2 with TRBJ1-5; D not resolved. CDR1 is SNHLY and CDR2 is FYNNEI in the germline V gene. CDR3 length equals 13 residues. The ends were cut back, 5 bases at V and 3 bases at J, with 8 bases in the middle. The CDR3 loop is CASSRRINQPQHF. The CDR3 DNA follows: TGTGCCAGCAGTCGGCGGATCAATCAGCCCCAGCATTTT.

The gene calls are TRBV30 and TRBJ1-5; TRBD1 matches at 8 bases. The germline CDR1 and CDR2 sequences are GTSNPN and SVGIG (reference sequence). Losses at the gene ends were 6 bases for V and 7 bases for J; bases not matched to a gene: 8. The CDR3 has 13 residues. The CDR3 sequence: CACSTGDGQPQHF. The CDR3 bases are TGTGCCTGCTCGACAGGGGACGGGCAGCCCCAGCATTTT. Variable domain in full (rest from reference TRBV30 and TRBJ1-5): SQTIHQWPATLVQPVGSPLSLECTVEGTSNPNLYWYRQAAGRGLQLLFYSVGIGQISSEVPQNLSASRPQDRQFILSSKKLLLSDSGFYLCACSTGDGQPQHFGDGTRLSIL.

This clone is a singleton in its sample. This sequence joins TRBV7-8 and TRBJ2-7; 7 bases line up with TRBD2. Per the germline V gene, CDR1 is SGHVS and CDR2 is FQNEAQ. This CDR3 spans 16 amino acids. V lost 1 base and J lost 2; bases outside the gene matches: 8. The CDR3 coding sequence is TGTGCCAGCAGCTTAGGGGAGGGACGTCTTACCTACGAGCAGTACTTC. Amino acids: CASSLGEGRLTYEQYF.